Shown below are 10 T cell receptor beta chains from a single sample sequenced in a study of blood T cell repertoires in COVID-19. Method: immunoSEQ multiplex PCR; TCRdb's copy keeps in-frame clones and lacks some. Found here are approximately 70,000 clones, around 65% of them singletons; the top ten hold approximately 50%. Sequencing input: PBMCs or T cells enriched from blood (not recorded which). The receptors derive from a woman in her fifties or sixties who had been exposed to COVID-19.

The chain has TRBV10-3 and TRBJ2-2; a possible D gene is TRBD1 (5 bases). Germline V gene sequence: CDR1 ENHRY, CDR2 SYGVKD. The V end was cut by 11 bases, the J end by 1 base, with 20 bases between. This CDR3 contains 16 residues. CDR3 sequence (DNA): TGTGCCTCTAGGGGAACGCGCTCTCAGAACACCGGGGAGCTGTTTTTT. This encodes CASRGTRSQNTGELFF.

This chain connects TRBV7-9 to TRBJ1-4, with 10 bases aligning to TRBD1. The CDR3 runs 14 residues. Trimming at V came to 4 bases and at J to 10 bases, leaving 6 bases not matched to a gene. Germline lookup yields CDR1 SEHNR and CDR2 FQNEAQ (reference sequence). The DNA for the CDR3 is TGTGCCAGCAGCTCGGGACAGGGGTTAGTAAAACTGTTTTTT. It yields the protein CASSSGQGLVKLFF.

The J gene is TRBJ2-5, the V gene TRBV21-1; TRBD2 was called by the table and not checked on the DNA. TRBV21-1 is deemed a pseudogene. The CDR3 extends over 14 amino acids. CDR3 loop: CASSSTGGRETQYF. CDR3 in DNA: TGTGCCAGCAGCAGCACGGGAGGGAGAGAGACCCAGTACTTC.

This clone was found a few times. This sequence joins TRBV6-1 and TRBJ1-2; no firm D call. CDR3 length: 15 residues. CDR1 and CDR2 (germline): MNHNS, SASEGT. Between the trimmed V and J ends, which lost 2 bases and 0 bases, there was a span of 10 bases. The CDR3 sequence: CASSERPGANYGYTF. CDR3 sequence (DNA): TGTGCCAGCAGTGAACGCCCGGGAGCTAACTATGGCTACACCTTC.

This clone appeared a single time. This chain connects TRBV5-4 to TRBJ2-1; 11 bases agree with TRBD1. The CDR3 runs 15 residues. The V gene's germline CDR1 is SGHNT and CDR2 YYREEE (reference sequence). V lost 4 bases and J lost 2; bases outside the gene matches: 2. The CDR3 loop reads CASSQGQGAYNEQFF. Here the CDR3 DNA reads TGTGCCAGCAGCCAGGGACAGGGGGCCTACAATGAGCAGTTCTTC.

J is TRBJ1-1 and V is TRBV11-2; possibly TRBD1 for D (5 bases). Germline loops: CDR1 SGHAT, CDR2 FQNNGV. This CDR3 is 15 amino acids long. V was shortened by 0 bases and J by 5 bases, with 13 bases between the two germline ends. The CDR3 region is CASSLDPGDLTEAFF. The CDR3 DNA reads TGTGCCAGCAGCTTAGACCCGGGGGACCTTACTGAAGCTTTCTTT. The whole variable domain, remainder taken from reference TRBV11-2 and TRBJ1-1, is EAGVAQSPRYKIIEKRQSVAFWCNPISGHATLYWYQQILGQGPKLLIQFQNNGVVDDSQLPKDRFSAERLKGVDSTLKIQPAKLEDSAVYLCASSLDPGDLTEAFFGQGTRLTVV.

The CDR3 nucleotides are TGTGCCAGCAGCTTAGAGCGGGGTAGGACGGGAGGAAACACCATATATTTT. It specifies CASSLERGRTGGNTIYF. The chain joins TRBV11-2 to TRBJ1-3; D remains ambiguous. The CDR3 runs to 17 residues. Trimming took 0 bases from V and 4 from J, leaving 16 bases between them. From germline, CDR1 is SGHAT and CDR2 FQNNGV.

This clone was detected only once. The chain employs TRBV4-3 and TRBJ2-5; 10 bases fit TRBD2. The length of the CDR3 is 13 residues. Germline CDR1 reads LGHNA; CDR2 reads YSLEER. V gave up 4 bases and J gave up 13 bases; unmatched junction bases: 9. The CDR3 nucleotides read TGCGCCAGCAGCCGGGGGCTAGCGGGAGTCCTGTACTTC. This sequence encodes CASSRGLAGVLYF.

The chain is built from TRBV3-1 (or the pseudogene TRBV3-2) and TRBJ1-1; no reliable D call. V was trimmed by 0 bases and J by 0 bases, leaving 8 bases between them. CDR1 and CDR2 from the germline V gene are LGHDT and YNNKEL (reference sequence). The CDR3 has 15 residues. CDR3 nucleotide sequence: TGTGCCAGCAGCCAAGATTCCCCCGTGAACACTGAAGCTTTCTTT. Translated, it gives CASSQDSPVNTEAFF.

V usage is TRBV28 and J usage is TRBJ1-4, with TRBD1 matching 8 bases. The ends lost 7 bases at V and 8 bases at J; junction bases unmatched: 12. The CDR3 extends over 15 amino acids. CDR1 is MDHEN and CDR2 is SYDVKM in the germline V gene. CDR3 sequence: CASNLLTGGREKLFF. CDR3 in DNA: TGTGCCAGCAATCTACTAACAGGGGGAAGGGAAAAACTGTTTTTT. Complete variable domain (other parts from reference TRBV28 and TRBJ1-4): DVKVTQSSRYLVKRTGEKVFLECVQDMDHENMFWYRQDPGLGLRLIYFSYDVKMKEKGDIPEGYSVSREKKERFSLILESASTNQTSMYLCASNLLTGGREKLFFGSGTQLSVL.